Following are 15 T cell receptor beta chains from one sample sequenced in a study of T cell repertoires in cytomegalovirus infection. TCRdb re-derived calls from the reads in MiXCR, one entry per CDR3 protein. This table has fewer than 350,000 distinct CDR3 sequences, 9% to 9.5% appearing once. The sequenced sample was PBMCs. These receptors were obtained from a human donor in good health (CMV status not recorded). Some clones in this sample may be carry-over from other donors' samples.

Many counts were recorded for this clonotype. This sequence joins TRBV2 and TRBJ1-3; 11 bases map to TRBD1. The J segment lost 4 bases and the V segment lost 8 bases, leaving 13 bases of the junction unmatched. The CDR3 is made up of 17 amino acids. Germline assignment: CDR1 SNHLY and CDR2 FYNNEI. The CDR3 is CASARTWDRGTGNTIYF. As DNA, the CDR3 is TGTGCCAGCGCCAGGACGTGGGACAGGGGGACAGGAAACACCATATATTTT.

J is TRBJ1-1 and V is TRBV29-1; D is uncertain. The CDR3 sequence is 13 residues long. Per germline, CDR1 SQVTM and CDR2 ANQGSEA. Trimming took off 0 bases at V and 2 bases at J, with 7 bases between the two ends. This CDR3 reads CSVEDYRNTEAFF. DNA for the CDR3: TGCAGCGTTGAAGATTACAGAAACACTGAAGCTTTCTTT.

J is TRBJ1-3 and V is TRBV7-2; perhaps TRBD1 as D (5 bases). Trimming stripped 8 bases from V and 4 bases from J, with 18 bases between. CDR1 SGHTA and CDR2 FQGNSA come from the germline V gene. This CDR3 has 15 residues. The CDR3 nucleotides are TGTGCCAGCGCTGATTTGGGCTGGGGGGGAAACACCATATATTTT. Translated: CASADLGWGGNTIYF.

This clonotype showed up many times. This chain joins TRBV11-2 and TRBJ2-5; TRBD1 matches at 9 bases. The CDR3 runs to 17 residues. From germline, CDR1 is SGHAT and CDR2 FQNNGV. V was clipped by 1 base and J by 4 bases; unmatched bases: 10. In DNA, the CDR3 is TGTGCCAGCAGCTTAGCGCCGGGACAGGGTATTGGAGAGACCCAGTACTTC. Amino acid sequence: CASSLAPGQGIGETQYF.

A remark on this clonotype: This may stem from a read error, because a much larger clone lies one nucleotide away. In DNA, the CDR3 is TGTGTCATCAGTGAGTGGAGCACCTACGAGCAGTACTTC. This codes for CVISEWSTYEQYF. This sequence joins TRBV10-3 and TRBJ2-7; the D is unclear. This CDR3 region has 13 residues. Germline V gene sequence: CDR1 ENHRY, CDR2 SYGVKD.

CDR3 region: CASSKETGDGYTF. CDR3 sequence (DNA): TGTGCCAGCAGCAAAGAAACGGGGGATGGCTACACCTTC. The chain employs TRBV7-9 and TRBJ1-2; possible D gene TRBD1, 5 bases. The CDR3 is 13 amino acids. The V end was cut by 5 bases, the J end by 6 bases, with 13 bases between. Germline V gene sequence: CDR1 SEHNR, CDR2 FQNEAQ (reference sequence).

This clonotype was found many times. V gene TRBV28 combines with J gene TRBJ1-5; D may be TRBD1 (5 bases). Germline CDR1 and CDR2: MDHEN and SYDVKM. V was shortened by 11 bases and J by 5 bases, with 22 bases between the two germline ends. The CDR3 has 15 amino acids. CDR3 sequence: CAALKGREEYQPQHF. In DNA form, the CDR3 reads TGTGCCGCCCTCAAGGGCAGGGAAGAATATCAGCCCCAGCATTTT.

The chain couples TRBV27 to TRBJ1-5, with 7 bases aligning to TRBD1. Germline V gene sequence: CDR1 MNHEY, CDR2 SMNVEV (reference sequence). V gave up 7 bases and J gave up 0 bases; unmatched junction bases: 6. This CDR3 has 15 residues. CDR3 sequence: CASKTGQYSNQPQHF. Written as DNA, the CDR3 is TGTGCCAGCAAAACGGGACAGTATAGCAATCAGCCCCAGCATTTT.

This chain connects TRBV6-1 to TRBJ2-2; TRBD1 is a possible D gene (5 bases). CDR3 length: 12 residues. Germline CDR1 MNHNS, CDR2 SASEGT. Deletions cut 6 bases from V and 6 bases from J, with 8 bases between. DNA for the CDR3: TGTGCCAGCAGGGGGCGGCCCGGGGAGCTGTTTTTT. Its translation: CASRGRPGELFF.

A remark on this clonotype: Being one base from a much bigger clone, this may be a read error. In DNA, the CDR3 is TGCAGTGCTAGGCCCTTCACAGGGGATGAGCAGTTCTTC. It yields the protein CSARPFTGDEQFF. V is TRBV20-1 and J is TRBJ2-1, with 7 positions matching TRBD1. CDR1 is DFQATT and CDR2 is SNEGSKA in the germline V gene (reference sequence). The CDR3 is 13 residues long. With 3 bases clipped from V and 8 bases from J, the junction kept 7 bases outside the gene matches.

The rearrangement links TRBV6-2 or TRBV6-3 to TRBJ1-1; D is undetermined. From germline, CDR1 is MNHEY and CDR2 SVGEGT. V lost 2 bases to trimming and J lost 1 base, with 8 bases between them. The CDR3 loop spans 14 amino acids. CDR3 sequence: CASSYPQRNTEAFF. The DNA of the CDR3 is TGTGCCAGCAGTTACCCCCAGAGGAACACTGAAGCTTTCTTT.

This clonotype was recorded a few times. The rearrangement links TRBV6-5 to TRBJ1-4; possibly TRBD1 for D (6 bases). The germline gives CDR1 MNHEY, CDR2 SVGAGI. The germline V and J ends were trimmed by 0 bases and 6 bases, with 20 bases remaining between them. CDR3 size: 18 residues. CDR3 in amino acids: CASSYSKRRVGAHEKLFF. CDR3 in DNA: TGTGCCAGCAGTTACTCGAAACGGAGGGTGGGGGCGCATGAAAAACTGTTTTTT.

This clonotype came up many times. DNA of the CDR3: TGTGCCAGTAGTATAGCAGGGAACACCGGGGAGCTGTTTTTT. Translation: CASSIAGNTGELFF. The rearrangement links TRBV19 to TRBJ2-2; D is unresolved. The CDR3 is 14 residues long. Germline values: CDR1 LNHDA, CDR2 SQIVND (reference sequence). V lost 1 base and J lost 1, with 4 bases in between.

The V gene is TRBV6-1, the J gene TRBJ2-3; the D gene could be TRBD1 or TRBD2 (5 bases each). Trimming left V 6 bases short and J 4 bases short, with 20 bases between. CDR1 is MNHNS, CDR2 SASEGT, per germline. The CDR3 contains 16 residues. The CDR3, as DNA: TGTGCCAGCAGCCCCTCCGGGGCCCCATCGGCAGATACGCAGTATTTT. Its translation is CASSPSGAPSADTQYF.

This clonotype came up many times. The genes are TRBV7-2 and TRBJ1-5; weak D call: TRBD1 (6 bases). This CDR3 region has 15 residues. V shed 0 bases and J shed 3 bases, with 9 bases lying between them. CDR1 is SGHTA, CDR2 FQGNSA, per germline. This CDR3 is CASSLAGHYNQPQHF. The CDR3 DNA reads TGTGCCAGCAGCTTAGCGGGACACTACAATCAGCCCCAGCATTTT. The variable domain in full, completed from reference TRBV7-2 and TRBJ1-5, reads GAGVSQSPSNKVTEKGKDVELRCDPISGHTALYWYRQSLGQGLEFLIYFQGNSAPDKSGLPSDRFSAERTGGSVSTLTIQRTQQEDSAVYLCASSLAGHYNQPQHFGDGTRLSIL.